This T cell receptor (beta chain) was recorded in a study of shared clonotypes between healthy human individuals (TCRdb year 2020). Context from the whole study: The cohort comprised a couple of women and a few men aged 18 to 49 years. Per donor, leukapheresis produced somewhere between about 0.8 and 9.5 billion PBMCs. For each donor, CD4 naive and CD4 memory were each run on three plates, CD8 naive on two plates, and CD8 memory on one plate. Libraries were prepared and TCR repertoires were sequenced by different laboratories using diverse techniques, in order to increase sequencing depth and limit assay-specific biases. To estimate repertoire size and how much clonotypes are shared between individuals, the study performed deep sequencing of blood TCR repertoires from roughly five healthy adults. The paper as a whole reports these results and caveats: About 5% of naive CD4, 3.5% of naive CD8, approximately 2.2% of memory CD4, and over 0.35% of memory CD8 clonotypes were shared across a few donors. Naive subsets generally had larger estimated clonotype richness than memory subsets did. Compared with non-shared clonotypes, the clonotypes found in all four sorted-subset donors had higher generation probabilities. Sampling was restricted to blood, and TCR repertoires in tissue are likely to differ from TCR repertoires in blood. The small number of donors limited the genetic and exposure-history diversity represented. Incomplete sequencing was indicated by rarefaction of sorted-subset datasets, despite the large sequencing depth. Pairwise subsampling indicated that sequencing depth was expected to affect the degree of clonotype sharing among donors.

Donors were healthy HIV-negative adults with no recently reported acute infections or vaccinations. Only Caucasian adults living in Nashville, Tennessee, USA were represented among the donors. CD4+ T cells were enriched through magnetic negative selection, after which naive cells were positively selected on CD45RA and the remaining negative fraction served as the memory subset. Blood was collected by leukapheresis, and PBMCs were isolated by Ficoll-Histopaque density gradient centrifugation and then cryopreserved in liquid nitrogen vapor phase. Purity and quantity of every magnetically sorted T cell population were checked by analytical flow cytometry. Each sorted fraction had its genomic DNA isolated and then quantified by UV absorbance on a Nanodrop 2000c. The germline V gene encodes CDR1 LGHNA and CDR2 YNFKEQ. For this chain, trimming is 3 bases at the V end and 2 bases at the J end, and the number of junction bases without a gene match is 11. The CDR3 spans 18 residues, from the cysteine through the phenylalanine. The CDR3 DNA has 54 bases and is translated from base 1.

TCR CDR3 regions were amplified from genomic DNA by multiplex PCR using the deep immunoSEQ assay. Genomic DNA extracted from each cell subset was distributed evenly over all wells of several immunoSEQ 96-well plates, and each plate served as one replicate. For sorted subsets, approximately 0.2 ug of genomic DNA, equivalent to around 29,000 T cell genomes, went into each replicate PCR. Purified libraries were quantified with a Qubit 3.0 fluorometer, sized on a Bioanalyzer 2100, and re-quantified with the KAPA Library Quantification kit. Every immunoSEQ 96-well plate was sequenced on a dedicated single-read 150-cycle Illumina NextSeq 550 flow cell. Processing in the source paper ran as follows. Because only junctional sequences without quality scores were contained in the immunoSEQ output, filtering matching that applied to full-length reads could not be performed. To assign V/J genes and CDR3, sequences were annotated using PyIR, a Python wrapper for IgBLAST v1.9, with IMGT germline references. Reads with weak V/J assignments (E-value above 1e-6), missing CDR3, stop codons, out-of-frame junctions, or ambiguous translated residues were removed. V3J clonotypes were defined as sequences sharing the same inferred V gene, J gene, and CDR3 amino acid sequence. The percentage overlap between two repertoires was calculated by dividing the number of shared unique clonotypes by the size of the smaller repertoire. Richness of each repertoire was evaluated using RTK rarefaction, the Chao1 estimator, and Recon v2.1 estimates of unobserved clonotypes. Generation probabilities were computed with OLGA for all TCRbeta clonotypes obtained by the gDNA method from several donors. TCRdb took over this immuneACCESS table, retaining in-frame rearrangements with V and J assigned. Such tables are incomplete; in checked studies, under half of the missing clones stem from an unresolved V gene, and the remainder is unexplained. From that table come the V and J calls and clone size; the DNA was used to work out D and trimming. A total of 2 million to 2.5 million clones appear in this sample, 93% of them only once. The ten largest clonotypes hold around 0.37% of the sample.

About this clone itself: Its recognized antigen is unknown. Nothing much larger sits one base from this clone, and base qualities are not available.

The sequencing sample was made of naive CD4+ T cells from PBMCs. In the paper's terms, the cell subset or site label means: CD45RA+ positively selected. The receptor's source is a man aged 18 to 35 in good health. Some clones in this sample may be carry-over from other donors' samples. The rearranged segments are TRBV4-2 and TRBJ2-1; 9 junctional bases match TRBD2. The DNA sequence is TGTGCCAGCAGCCAGGCACGGGGAGGCGGGAGGGCCTACAATGAGCAGTTCTTC. This gives the protein CASSQARGGGRAYNEQFF.